This paragraph covers one T cell receptor (beta chain) sequence. From germline, CDR1 is SGHTA and CDR2 FQGNSA. This CDR3 contains 13 residues. V was pared by 3 bases and J by 2 bases, with 6 bases between. Clones were read by immunoSEQ multiplex PCR, and TCRdb kept only the in-frame ones, dropping some. The sample lists about 58,000 clones; 80% to 90% were seen once. These data belong to a study of blood T cell repertoires in COVID-19. Study-wide context: Material from acute and convalescent COVID-19 was sourced from the United States, Italy and Spain.

The sequenced material came from peripheral blood. This receptor was taken from a man aged 55 to 70 with acute or convalescent COVID-19. This chain joins TRBV7-2 and TRBJ2-3; no firm D call. The CDR3: CASSFSSTDTQYF. Written as DNA, the CDR3 is TGTGCCAGCAGCTTTTCTTCCACAGATACGCAGTATTTT.